The clone carrying this T cell receptor beta chain has a handful of counts. Its specificity is unknown. This CDR3 has 15 residues. The V end lost 7 bases, the J end lost 10 bases, and 20 bases lay between the germline ends. The germline V gene has CDR1 MNHNS and CDR2 SASEGT. This entry belongs to a study of cytomegalovirus exposure and HLA in healthy donors. Whole-study context: Of the donors genotyped, 398 in all, 75% to 85% fell in the Caucasian-associated ancestry cluster. Findings of the study overall: Rarity held for most TCR sequences, but there were some public TCRs that occurred in many donors.

The PCR used 60 Vbeta and 13 Jbeta primers. In the study's own analysis: There were some 87 million unique TCR beta chains by a later count, and 10 million to 12 million of them were shared. TCRdb keeps only in-frame clones here, not all; method: immunoSEQ multiplex PCR. V and J calls and clone size are those listed in that table; D and trimming were worked out from the DNA. The sample lists 150,000 to 180,000 clones, about three quarters occurring once. The donors comprised healthy bone marrow donors. This chain links TRBV6-1 with TRBJ1-6, with D unresolved. Sequencing used PBMCs. The receptor was derived from a man aged 18 to 29 in good health and CMV-seronegative. Here the CDR3 reads CASMRQTLEASPLHF. The CDR3 DNA follows: TGTGCCAGCATGCGGCAAACTCTGGAGGCGTCACCCCTCCACTTT.